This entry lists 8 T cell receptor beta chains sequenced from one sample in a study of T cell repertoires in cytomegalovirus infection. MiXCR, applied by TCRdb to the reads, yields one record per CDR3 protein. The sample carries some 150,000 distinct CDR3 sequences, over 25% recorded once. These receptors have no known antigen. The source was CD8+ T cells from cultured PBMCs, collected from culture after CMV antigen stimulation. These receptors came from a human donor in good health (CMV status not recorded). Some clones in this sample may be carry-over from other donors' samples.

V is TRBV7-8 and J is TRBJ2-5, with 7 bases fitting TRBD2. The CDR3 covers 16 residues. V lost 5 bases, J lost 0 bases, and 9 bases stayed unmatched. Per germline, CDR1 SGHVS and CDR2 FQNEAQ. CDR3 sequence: CASSLLGGLYQETQYF. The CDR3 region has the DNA TGTGCCAGCAGCCTCTTGGGGGGGTTGTACCAAGAGACCCAGTACTTC.

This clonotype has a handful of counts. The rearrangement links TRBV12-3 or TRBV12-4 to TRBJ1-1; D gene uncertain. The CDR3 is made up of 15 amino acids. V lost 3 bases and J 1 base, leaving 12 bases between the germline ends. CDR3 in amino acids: CASSFPESRNTEAFF. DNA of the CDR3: TGTGCCAGCAGTTTTCCTGAGTCGAGGAACACTGAAGCTTTCTTT.

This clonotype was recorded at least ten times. CDR3 region: CASSRPWDSASSYNSPLHF. CDR3 bases: TGTGCCAGCTCACGGCCCTGGGACAGCGCGAGCTCCTATAATTCACCCCTCCACTTT. The gene calls are TRBV18 and TRBJ1-6, with 7 nucleotides matching TRBD1. This CDR3 region has 19 residues. Germline lookup yields CDR1 KGHSH and CDR2 LQKENI. After removal of 4 bases from V and 0 bases from J, the junction contained 12 bases not matched to a gene.

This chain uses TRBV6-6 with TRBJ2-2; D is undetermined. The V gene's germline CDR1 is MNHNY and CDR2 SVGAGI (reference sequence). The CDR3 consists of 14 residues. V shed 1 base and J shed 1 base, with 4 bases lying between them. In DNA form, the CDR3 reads TGTGCCAGCAGTTACTACCTGAACACCGGGGAGCTGTTTTTT. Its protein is CASSYYLNTGELFF.

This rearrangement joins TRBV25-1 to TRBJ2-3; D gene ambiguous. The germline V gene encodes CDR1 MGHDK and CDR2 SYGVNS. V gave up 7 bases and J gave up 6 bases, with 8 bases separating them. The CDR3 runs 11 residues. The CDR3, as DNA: TGTGCCAGCACCCATGTTGATACGCAGTATTTT. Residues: CASTHVDTQYF. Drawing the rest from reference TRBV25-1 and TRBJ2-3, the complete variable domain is EADIYQTPRYLVIGTGKKITLECSQTMGHDKMYWYQQDPGMELHLIHYSYGVNSTEKGDLSSESTVSRIRTEHFPLTLESARPSHTSQYLCASTHVDTQYFGPGTRLTVL.

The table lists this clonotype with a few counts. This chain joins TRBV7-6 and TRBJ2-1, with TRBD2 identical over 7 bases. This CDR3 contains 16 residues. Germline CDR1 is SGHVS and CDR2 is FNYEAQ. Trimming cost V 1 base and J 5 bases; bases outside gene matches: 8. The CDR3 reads CASSLDVRGRDNEQFF. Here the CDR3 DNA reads TGTGCCAGCAGCTTAGATGTGCGGGGGAGAGACAATGAGCAGTTCTTC.

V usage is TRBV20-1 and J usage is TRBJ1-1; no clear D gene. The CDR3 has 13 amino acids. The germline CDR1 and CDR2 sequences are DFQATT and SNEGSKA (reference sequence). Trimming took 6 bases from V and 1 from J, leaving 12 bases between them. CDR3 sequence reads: CSAFPLTNTEAFF. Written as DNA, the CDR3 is TGCAGTGCGTTTCCCCTTACGAACACTGAAGCTTTCTTT.

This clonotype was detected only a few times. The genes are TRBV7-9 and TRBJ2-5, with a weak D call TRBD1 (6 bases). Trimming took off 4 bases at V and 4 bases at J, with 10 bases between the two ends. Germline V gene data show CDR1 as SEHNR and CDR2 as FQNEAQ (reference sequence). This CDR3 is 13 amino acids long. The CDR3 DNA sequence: TGTGCCAGCAGCTACTGGGGGCGAGAGACCCAGTACTTC. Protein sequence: CASSYWGRETQYF.